The 19 T cell receptor beta chains below come from one sample, sequenced in a study of glioma-infiltrating T cells. Using RNA template, CDR3s of TCR alpha and beta were amplified with iRepertoire arm-PCR. TCRdb passed the multiplex PCR reads through MiXCR, listing each CDR3 protein once. This sample has under 200,000 distinct CDR3 sequences, with about 40% found just once. The sample consisted of glioma tissue, nonneoplastic brain tissue, or PBMCs (not recorded which). These TCRs come from a human donor with low-grade glioma or glioblastoma, undergoing nonglioma brain surgery, or in good health (not recorded which).

The V gene is TRBV5-5, the J gene TRBJ2-7; D unclear. CDR1 is SGHKS, CDR2 YYEKEE, per germline (reference sequence). The CDR3 spans 15 residues. The V end lost 1 base, the J end lost 2 bases, and 13 bases lay between the germline ends. This CDR3 reads CASSLSLADTYEQYF. CDR3 coding DNA: TGTGCCAGCAGCTTGAGTTTGGCAGACACCTACGAGCAGTACTTC.

This clonotype was detected only once. The chain recombines TRBV10-3 with TRBJ2-1, with 7 bases fitting TRBD2. V trimming: 5 bases; J trimming: 0 bases; junction bases outside the gene matches: 4. Germline-derived CDR1 and CDR2 are ENHRY and SYGVKD. The CDR3 is 15 residues long. CDR3 in DNA: TGTGCCATCAGTCGAGGGAGGGCCTCCTACAATGAGCAGTTCTTC. Amino acids: CAISRGRASYNEQFF.

The chain carries TRBV28 and TRBJ2-3; possibly TRBD1 for D (6 bases). Germline V gives CDR1 MDHEN, CDR2 SYDVKM. The CDR3 contains 14 residues. The ends were cut back, 6 bases at V and 3 bases at J, with 13 bases in the middle. The CDR3 sequence is CASRKQGNTDTQYF. The CDR3 nucleotides read TGTGCCAGCAGGAAACAGGGAAATACAGATACGCAGTATTTT.

This clonotype was picked up one time. A much larger clone is a single base away; this may be a read error. This chain joins TRBV20-1 and TRBJ2-7, with 14 nucleotides matching TRBD2. The CDR3 length is 15 residues. Germline lookup yields CDR1 DFQATT and CDR2 SNEGSKA (reference sequence). Germline trimming cut 2 bases from V and 9 bases from J; bases unmatched to any gene: 9. The CDR3 loop is CSARLGTSGRNGQYF. As DNA, the CDR3 is TGCAGTGCTAGACTTGGGACTAGCGGGAGAAACGGGCAGTACTTC.

This clonotype was detected ten times or more. This chain connects TRBV20-1 to TRBJ2-5; 9 bases fit TRBD2. Germline V gene sequence: CDR1 DFQATT, CDR2 SNEGSKA (reference sequence). With V trimmed by 0 bases and J by 5 bases, 1 base remained unmatched. This CDR3 is built from 13 residues. The CDR3 DNA reads as TGCAGTGCTAGAGATGGACTAGCGGAGACCCAGTACTTC. Translated, it gives CSARDGLAETQYF.

Only a few counts were recorded for this clonotype. The chain couples TRBV28 to TRBJ2-3; the D call may be TRBD1 or TRBD2 (6 bases each). Germline-derived CDR1 and CDR2 are MDHEN and SYDVKM. CDR3 length: 15 residues. The V gene lost 6 bases and the J gene lost 4 bases, with 17 bases spanning the gap. CDR3 sequence: CASRKGGAGPDTQYF. CDR3 coding DNA: TGTGCCAGCAGAAAAGGGGGAGCGGGTCCAGATACGCAGTATTTT.

This clonotype was seen ten or more times. The chain joins TRBV28 to TRBJ2-5; a possible D gene is TRBD2 (6 bases). Germline CDR1 and CDR2: MDHEN and SYDVKM. V was trimmed by 2 bases and J by 0 bases, leaving 10 bases between them. There are 15 residues in the CDR3. CDR3 nucleotide sequence: TGTGCCAGCAGTTTAGCGGGACCTTACCAAGAGACCCAGTACTTC. Its translation is CASSLAGPYQETQYF. The full variable domain, in which reference TRBV28 and TRBJ2-5 provide the parts outside the CDR3, is DVKVTQSSRYLVKRTGEKVFLECVQDMDHENMFWYRQDPGLGLRLIYFSYDVKMKEKGDIPEGYSVSREKKERFSLILESASTNQTSMYLCASSLAGPYQETQYFGPGTRLLVL.

The chain is built from TRBV4-1 and TRBJ2-1; 7 nucleotides agree with TRBD2. The CDR3 has 14 amino acids. Germline CDR1 MGHRA, CDR2 YSYEKL. Trimming cost V 9 bases and J 9 bases; bases outside gene matches: 14. CDR3 bases: TGCGCCAGAGGCCAATTGAGACTAGCTAGTGAGCAGTTCTTC. It encodes CARGQLRLASEQFF.

This clonotype was counted a single time. This likely comes from a read error, as the CDR3 has no conserved phenylalanine or tryptophan at its end. This rearrangement joins TRBV7-2 to TRBJ2-5; D gene uncertain. The germline V gene has CDR1 SGHTA and CDR2 FQGNSA. This CDR3 contains 14 residues. Trimming stripped 3 bases from V and 8 bases from J, with 16 bases between. CDR3 residues: CASSFPGRPDTQYL. The CDR3, as DNA: TGTGCCAGCAGCTTCCCTGGACGGCCAGATACCCAGTACCTC.

Details on this clonotype: A much larger clone is a single base away; this may be a read error. The genes are TRBV27 and TRBJ2-1; D assignment may be TRBD1 or TRBD2 (5 bases each). The germline V gene encodes CDR1 MNHEY and CDR2 SMNVEV (reference sequence). This CDR3 has 14 amino acids. CDR3 DNA sequence: TGTGCCAGCAGCTTGAGGGGTACAGGCAATGAGCAGTTATTC. Residues: CASSLRGTGNEQLF.

This clonotype was seen many times. J is TRBJ1-1 and V is TRBV4-2; 7 nucleotides line up with TRBD1. With V trimmed by 3 bases and J by 3 bases, 4 bases remained unmatched. The CDR3 extends over 14 amino acids. Germline V gene lookup returns CDR1 LGHNA and CDR2 YNFKEQ. This CDR3 reads CASSQETGDTEAFF. In nucleotides, the CDR3 is TGTGCCAGCAGCCAGGAAACAGGGGACACTGAAGCTTTCTTT.

This clonotype was recorded at least ten times. The chain links TRBV28 to TRBJ2-7, with 7 bases fitting TRBD2. After removal of 6 bases from V and 5 bases from J, the junction contained 10 bases not matched to a gene. The CDR3 totals 14 residues. Germline V lookup: CDR1 MDHEN, CDR2 SYDVKM. The chain's CDR3 is CASSVPGLNDEQYF. The CDR3 DNA is TGTGCCAGCAGCGTTCCGGGACTAAACGACGAGCAGTACTTC.

The chain is built from TRBV29-1 and TRBJ2-1; no clear D. Germline lookup yields CDR1 SQVTM and CDR2 ANQGSEA. The CDR3 is 11 residues long. V shed 0 bases and J shed 8 bases, with 5 bases lying between them. In DNA form, the CDR3 reads TGCAGCGTTGAAGATCCTCATGAGCAGTTCTTC. It codes for CSVEDPHEQFF.

This clonotype was counted a few times. This chain connects TRBV2 to TRBJ1-5; D unclear. CDR3 length: 13 residues. Germline-derived CDR1 and CDR2 are SNHLY and FYNNEI. The ends were cut back, 6 bases at V and 4 bases at J, with 10 bases in the middle. Here the CDR3 DNA reads TGTGCCAGCAGCATATATCTAAATCAGCCCCAGCATTTT. Its translation: CASSIYLNQPQHF.

Ten or more counts support this clonotype. The chain combines TRBV20-1 with TRBJ2-1, with 9 bases lining up with TRBD2. Germline V gene sequence: CDR1 DFQATT, CDR2 SNEGSKA (reference sequence). This CDR3 region has 16 residues. Trimming at V came to 1 base and at J to 7 bases, leaving 11 bases not matched to a gene. CDR3 DNA: TGCAGTGCTAGAGCTGCGGCGGGAGGGCCGGGGAATGAGCAGTTCTTC. Its translation is CSARAAAGGPGNEQFF.

This sequence joins TRBV7-9 and TRBJ2-5; 9 nucleotides agree with TRBD2. The V and J ends lost 5 bases and 5 bases, in that order; junction bases with no gene match: 9. This CDR3 contains 15 residues. CDR1 is SEHNR and CDR2 is FQNEAQ in the germline V gene (reference sequence). The CDR3: CASSTLTSGRETQYF. The CDR3 bases are TGTGCCAGCAGCACCTTGACTAGCGGTAGGGAGACCCAGTACTTC.

This chain links TRBV20-1 with TRBJ2-3; no clear D. From germline, CDR1 is DFQATT and CDR2 SNEGSKA (reference sequence). This CDR3 has 10 amino acids. Trimming shortened V by 6 bases and J by 5 bases, and 6 bases separated the two germline ends. The CDR3 region is CSADKDTQYF. Written as DNA, the CDR3 is TGCAGTGCCGACAAAGATACGCAGTATTTT.

The table lists this clonotype with many counts. The J gene is TRBJ1-2, the V gene TRBV6-6; TRBD1 might be the D (6 bases). Germline loops: CDR1 MNHNY, CDR2 SVGAGI (reference sequence). V gave up 0 bases and J gave up 6 bases, with 8 bases separating them. The CDR3 is 13 amino acids. This CDR3 is CASSYSRGNGYTF. For the CDR3, the DNA is TGTGCCAGCAGTTACTCGAGGGGGAATGGCTACACCTTC.

This rearrangement joins TRBV28 to TRBJ1-4; D perhaps matches TRBD1 (6 bases). With 6 bases removed from V and 0 bases from J, the gap between germline ends came to 17 bases. Germline loops: CDR1 MDHEN, CDR2 SYDVKM. The CDR3 has 17 amino acids. The DNA for the CDR3 is TGTGCCAGCAGCCCAGGGGTCGGGGTTCCAACTAATGAAAAACTGTTTTTT. It specifies CASSPGVGVPTNEKLFF.